These 17 T cell receptor beta chains were sequenced from one sample in a study of early T cells in non-severe SARS-CoV-2 infection. TCRdb processed the 5' RACE reads anew with MiXCR; each CDR3 protein has one entry. Here the sample spans around 62,000 distinct CDR3 sequences, roughly 5% being singletons. The source material was whole blood. The receptors stem from an adult who was a healthcare worker with PCR-confirmed SARS-CoV-2 infection or an uninfected control (not recorded which).

The chain joins TRBV7-9 to TRBJ1-1; D is uncertain. The V gene's germline CDR1 is SEHNR and CDR2 FQNEAQ (reference sequence). Trimming left V 1 base short and J 1 base short, with 7 bases between. The CDR3 spans 14 residues. The CDR3 DNA reads as TGTGCCAGCAGCTTAGTGAGGTCGAACACTGAAGCTTTCTTT. Its translation: CASSLVRSNTEAFF.

This clonotype was counted many times. CDR3 protein: CASSLDRGDNQPQHF. CDR3 DNA sequence: TGCGCCAGCAGCTTGGACAGGGGAGACAATCAGCCCCAGCATTTT. The chain is built from TRBV5-1 and TRBJ1-5, with 7 positions matching TRBD1. Germline V CDR1 and CDR2: SGHRS, YFSETQ. The CDR3 covers 15 residues. Trimming at V came to 0 bases and at J to 3 bases, leaving 3 bases not matched to a gene. The full variable domain, completed using reference TRBV5-1 and TRBJ1-5, is KAGVTQTPRYLIKTRGQQVTLSCSPISGHRSVSWYQQTPGQGLQFLFEYFSETQRNKGNFPGRFSGRQFSNSRSEMNVSTLELGDSALYLCASSLDRGDNQPQHFGDGTRLSIL.

The table lists this clonotype with a few counts. The chain carries TRBV7-9 and TRBJ2-7, with 10 bases aligning to TRBD1. The junction had 3 bases not matched to a gene; V was cut back by 4 bases and J by 3 bases. CDR1 and CDR2 from the germline V gene are SEHNR and FQNEAQ (reference sequence). This CDR3 has 14 residues. CDR3: CASSSGQGSYEQYF. The CDR3 region has the DNA TGTGCCAGCAGCTCGGGACAGGGGAGCTACGAGCAGTACTTC.

This clonotype was picked up many times. This chain connects TRBV20-1 to TRBJ2-1, with TRBD1 matching 9 bases. Unmatched junction bases numbered 10, after V lost 5 bases and J lost 8 bases. Germline-derived CDR1 and CDR2 are DFQATT and SNEGSKA (reference sequence). This CDR3 spans 14 amino acids. CDR3 sequence: CSAQQGAAGDEQFF. CDR3 DNA sequence: TGCAGTGCTCAACAGGGGGCCGCGGGCGATGAGCAGTTCTTC.

The chain uses TRBV20-1 and TRBJ2-1; no definite D call. The CDR3 length is 15 residues. V shed 4 bases and J shed 3 bases, with 16 bases lying between them. Germline assignment: CDR1 DFQATT and CDR2 SNEGSKA (reference sequence). DNA of the CDR3: TGCAGTGCTATGAAGCTTGGCGGCTACTACAATGAGCAGTTCTTC. This translates into CSAMKLGGYYNEQFF.

In this sample, this clonotype turned up many times. This chain links TRBV20-1 with TRBJ2-3, with 14 bases fitting TRBD2. The V gene end was trimmed by 0 bases and the J gene end by 4 bases; junction bases not matched to a gene: 3. The germline gives CDR1 DFQATT, CDR2 SNEGSKA (reference sequence). There are 16 residues in the CDR3. The CDR3 coding sequence is TGCAGTGCTAGAGATCTGACTAGCGGGAGGGCAGATACGCAGTATTTT. This codes for CSARDLTSGRADTQYF.

The table lists this clonotype with a few counts. The rearrangement joins TRBV5-1 to TRBJ2-7, with TRBD1 matching over 7 bases. Trimming at V came to 0 bases and at J to 4 bases, leaving 10 bases not matched to a gene. Germline loops: CDR1 SGHRS, CDR2 YFSETQ. The CDR3 runs 16 residues. CDR3 coding DNA: TGCGCCAGCAGCTTGGGCCCACCCCCGGGACAGTACGAGCAGTACTTC. Translation gives CASSLGPPPGQYEQYF. The full variable domain, in which reference TRBV5-1 and TRBJ2-7 provide the parts outside the CDR3, is KAGVTQTPRYLIKTRGQQVTLSCSPISGHRSVSWYQQTPGQGLQFLFEYFSETQRNKGNFPGRFSGRQFSNSRSEMNVSTLELGDSALYLCASSLGPPPGQYEQYFGPGTRLTVT.

This clonotype was recorded many times. The chain links TRBV7-2 to TRBJ1-1; a possible D gene is TRBD1 (5 bases). V was clipped by 5 bases and J by 4 bases, with 14 bases between them. The CDR3 length is 14 residues. Germline-derived CDR1 and CDR2 are SGHTA and FQGNSA. This CDR3 is CASSPMLGGTEAFF. CDR3 nucleotides: TGTGCCAGCAGCCCCATGTTGGGGGGCACTGAAGCTTTCTTT.

The sample holds many counts of this clonotype. This sequence joins TRBV24-1 and TRBJ1-1; no definite D call. The CDR3 is made up of 12 amino acids. Germline-derived CDR1 and CDR2 are KGHDR and SFDVKD. V lost 0 bases and J lost 2, with 0 bases in between. CDR3 DNA sequence: TGTGCCACCAGTGATTTGAACACTGAAGCTTTCTTT. The encoded protein is CATSDLNTEAFF.

This clonotype was seen only a few times. The chain has TRBV19 and TRBJ1-1; D not resolved. The V end was cut by 7 bases, the J end by 5 bases, with 20 bases between. The CDR3 contains 15 residues. CDR1 and CDR2 from the germline V gene are LNHDA and SQIVND (reference sequence). The CDR3: CASKDLKVSWTEAFF. The CDR3, as DNA: TGTGCCAGTAAGGATTTGAAGGTTTCTTGGACTGAAGCTTTCTTT.

This clonotype has just a few counts. The chain carries TRBV5-5 and TRBJ1-2; D gene ambiguous. CDR1 is SGHKS, CDR2 YYEKEE, per germline (reference sequence). V lost 2 bases to trimming and J lost 4 bases, with 12 bases between them. This CDR3 comprises 14 residues. Written as DNA, the CDR3 is TGTGCCAGCAGCTTTGAAATAGTGACCTATGGCTACACCTTC. The encoded protein is CASSFEIVTYGYTF.

The genes are TRBV7-6 and TRBJ1-5, with D maybe TRBD1 (6 bases). The ends were cut back, 1 base at V and 5 bases at J, with 18 bases in the middle. This CDR3 comprises 17 residues. Germline CDR1 reads SGHVS; CDR2 reads FNYEAQ. The CDR3 nucleotides read TGTGCCAGCAGCTTAGTAGTTGAGGGTGAGGGGGATCAGCCCCAGCATTTT. This codes for CASSLVVEGEGDQPQHF.

This clonotype appeared many times. The genes are TRBV24-1 and TRBJ2-3; a possible D gene is TRBD1 (6 bases). The V gene lost 7 bases and the J gene lost 0 bases, with 7 bases spanning the gap. Germline CDR1 and CDR2: KGHDR and SFDVKD. The CDR3 runs to 13 residues. The CDR3 region has the DNA TGTGCCACCAGGGACAGTAGCACAGATACGCAGTATTTT. Translating it yields CATRDSSTDTQYF.

In its sample, this clonotype was seen a few times. The V and J genes are TRBV29-1 and TRBJ1-1; TRBD1 matches at 12 bases. After removal of 6 bases from V and 3 bases from J, the junction contained 8 bases not matched to a gene. Germline V lookup: CDR1 SQVTM, CDR2 ANQGSEA. The CDR3 loop spans 15 amino acids. CDR3 amino acids: CSVGRDRGPDTEAFF. DNA for the CDR3: TGCAGCGTAGGGAGGGACAGGGGGCCAGACACTGAAGCTTTCTTT. Combining the CDR3 with reference TRBV29-1 and TRBJ1-1 gives the whole variable domain SAVISQKPSRDICQRGTSLTIQCQVDSQVTMMFWYRQQPGQSLTLIATANQGSEATYESGFVIDKFPISRPNLTFSTLTVSNMSPEDSSIYLCSVGRDRGPDTEAFFGQGTRLTVV.

This clonotype was found a few times. V usage is TRBV11-2 and J usage is TRBJ2-7; TRBD2 might be the D (5 bases). This CDR3 spans 14 amino acids. The germline V gene has CDR1 SGHAT and CDR2 FQNNGV. V lost 5 bases and J lost 8, with 19 bases in between. This chain's CDR3 is CASSPFTAVWKQYF. CDR3 nucleotides: TGTGCCAGCAGCCCTTTTACAGCGGTCTGGAAGCAGTACTTC.

This clonotype was found many times. This chain links TRBV2 with TRBJ2-1; D gene uncertain. The germline V gene has CDR1 SNHLY and CDR2 FYNNEI. Trimming pared 3 bases from V and 6 bases from J, leaving 12 bases between. The CDR3 spans 14 residues. CDR3 bases: TGTGCCAGCAGTGAGCTTCGGACCTCCAATGAGCAGTTCTTC. This encodes CASSELRTSNEQFF.

In this sample, this clonotype turned up a few times. The chain has TRBV3-1 and TRBJ2-3, with D hard to call. Germline V lookup: CDR1 LGHDT, CDR2 YNNKEL (reference sequence). The germline V and J ends were trimmed by 0 bases and 2 bases, with 6 bases remaining between them. The CDR3 loop spans 14 amino acids. CDR3 sequence (DNA): TGTGCCAGCAGCCAAGATTTTCACACAGATACGCAGTATTTT. This sequence encodes CASSQDFHTDTQYF.